What follows are 21 T cell receptor beta chains derived from one specimen sequenced in a study of tumor-infiltrating lymphocytes in localized non-small cell lung cancer. Only in-frame clones appear in the TCRdb table, and some are missing; sequencing was by immunoSEQ multiplex PCR. Among tens of thousands of clones listed, around 80% were seen once. The sequenced sample consisted of lung tumor tissue. These receptor sequences come from a human donor with non-small cell lung cancer.

This clone has just a few counts. The junction departs from germline at one end; a sequencing error may be responsible. The V gene is TRBV30, the J gene TRBJ2-7; the D is unclear. The CDR3 runs 12 residues. Germline CDR1 is GTSNPN and CDR2 is SVGIG (reference sequence). CDR3 loop: CAWGPETYEQCF. DNA for the CDR3: TGTGCCTGGGGTCCCGAAACCTACGAGCAGTGCTTC.

The chain carries TRBV19 and TRBJ1-1, with D possibly TRBD1 on 5 matching bases. Germline CDR1 is LNHDA and CDR2 is SQIVND (reference sequence). The V and J ends lost 7 bases and 0 bases respectively, with 15 bases between them. The CDR3 has 15 amino acids. The CDR3 sequence: CASTAGSDMNTEAFF. In DNA, the CDR3 is TGTGCCAGTACCGCAGGGTCGGACATGAACACTGAAGCTTTCTTT. Drawing the rest from reference TRBV19 and TRBJ1-1, the complete variable domain is DGGITQSPKYLFRKEGQNVTLSCEQNLNHDAMYWYRQDPGQGLRLIYYSQIVNDFQKGDIAEGYSVSREKKESFPLTVTSAQKNPTAFYLCASTAGSDMNTEAFFGQGTRLTVV.

The rearrangement links TRBV5-4 to TRBJ2-2; TRBD1 aligns across 7 bases. Germline V gene data show CDR1 as SGHNT and CDR2 as YYREEE (reference sequence). The CDR3 covers 16 residues. V lost 4 bases, J lost 0 bases, and 6 bases stayed unmatched. The CDR3 here is CASSPGQASNTGELFF. DNA for the CDR3: TGTGCCAGCAGCCCTGGACAGGCTTCGAACACCGGGGAGCTGTTTTTT. The complete variable domain, with remaining parts taken from reference TRBV5-4 and TRBJ2-2, reads ETGVTQSPTHLIKTRGQQVTLRCSSQSGHNTVSWYQQALGQGPQFIFQYYREEENGRGNFPPRFSGLQFPNYSSELNVNALELDDSALYLCASSPGQASNTGELFFGEGSRLTVL.

This rearrangement joins TRBV19 to TRBJ2-5; possibly TRBD1 or TRBD2 for D (6 bases each). The CDR3 consists of 14 residues. CDR1 LNHDA and CDR2 SQIVND come from the germline V gene (reference sequence). V was trimmed by 3 bases and J by 5 bases, leaving 13 bases between them. In DNA, the CDR3 is TGTGCCAGTAGTATCACGGGGGCAGGGGAGACCCAGTACTTC. It yields the protein CASSITGAGETQYF.

This chain links TRBV6-6 with TRBJ2-7, with 8 bases lining up with TRBD1. Germline values: CDR1 MNHNY, CDR2 SVGAGI (reference sequence). The V and J ends lost 5 bases and 3 bases, in that order; junction bases with no gene match: 6. This CDR3 has 14 amino acids. DNA of the CDR3: TGTGCCAGCAGTCATCAGGGGGCCTTCTACGAGCAGTACTTC. This codes for CASSHQGAFYEQYF.

The chain joins TRBV11-3 to TRBJ2-1; no definite D call. CDR3 length: 13 amino acids. Trimming cost V 3 bases and J 5 bases, with 8 bases left between them. Germline V gives CDR1 SGHNT, CDR2 YENEEA. CDR3 region: CASSFGPNNEQFF. DNA of the CDR3: TGTGCCAGCAGCTTTGGGCCTAACAATGAGCAGTTCTTC.

DNA of the CDR3: TGCGCCAGCAGCCAAGCCGGGCTAGCTAACTATGGCTACACCTTC. The encoded protein is CASSQAGLANYGYTF. The chain couples TRBV4-3 to TRBJ1-2; D remains ambiguous. The V end was cut by 1 base, the J end by 0 bases, with 9 bases between. Germline V gene lookup returns CDR1 LGHNA and CDR2 YSLEER. The CDR3 loop spans 15 amino acids.

The V gene is TRBV9, the J gene TRBJ2-2; D unclear. V lost 4 bases and J 3 bases, leaving 10 bases between the germline ends. The CDR3 is 14 amino acids. Looked up from germline, CDR1 is SGDLS and CDR2 is YYNGEE. CDR3 sequence (DNA): TGTGCCAGCAGCACACACACAGACACCGGGGAGCTGTTTTTT. Its protein product is CASSTHTDTGELFF.

The genes are TRBV6-4 and TRBJ2-2; D remains unclear. The germline CDR1 and CDR2 sequences are MRHNA and SNTAGT. V shed 4 bases and J shed 4 bases, with 7 bases lying between them. The CDR3 contains 13 residues. The CDR3 DNA reads TGTGCCAGCAGTGGTTCTATCACCGGGGAGCTGTTTTTT. This translates into CASSGSITGELFF.

V gene TRBV19 combines with J gene TRBJ2-4; tentatively, D is TRBD1 (5 bases). From germline, CDR1 is LNHDA and CDR2 SQIVND (reference sequence). Trimming stripped 5 bases from V and 1 base from J, with 18 bases between. The CDR3 extends over 17 amino acids. DNA of the CDR3: TGTGCCAGTAGTCCCCTTTATTCAGGGCTGGCCAAAAACATTCAGTACTTC. Protein product: CASSPLYSGLAKNIQYF.

This clone has a handful of counts. The chain links TRBV6-1 to TRBJ2-7, with 14 nucleotides matching TRBD2. Germline CDR1 and CDR2: MNHNS and SASEGT. Losses at the gene ends were 4 bases for V and 4 bases for J; bases not matched to a gene: 9. The CDR3 has 17 residues. The CDR3 loop is CASSASVGTSGRYEQYF. CDR3 DNA sequence: TGTGCCAGCAGTGCATCCGTTGGGACTAGCGGGAGATACGAGCAGTACTTC.

This chain connects TRBV27 to TRBJ2-7; D call uncertain. The CDR3 has 13 residues. CDR1 is MNHEY, CDR2 SMNVEV, per germline (reference sequence). V gave up 6 bases and J gave up 3 bases, with 12 bases separating them. The CDR3 protein is CASSRTRNYEQYF. CDR3 in DNA: TGTGCCAGCAGCAGGACGCGGAACTACGAGCAGTACTTC.

The rearrangement links TRBV19 to TRBJ2-2; D may be TRBD1 (6 bases). V was shortened by 10 bases and J by 4 bases, with 19 bases between the two germline ends. The CDR3 totals 15 residues. In germline, CDR1 is LNHDA, CDR2 SQIVND (reference sequence). CDR3 in amino acids: CATSRDTPGTGELFF. The CDR3 DNA reads as TGTGCCACCTCCCGGGACACCCCGGGCACCGGGGAGCTGTTTTTT.

As DNA, the CDR3 is TGCGCCAGCAGCCCAAACCCCCAGGGGGGCTATGGCTACACCTTC. As protein: CASSPNPQGGYGYTF. The rearrangement links TRBV5-1 to TRBJ1-2, with TRBD1 matching over 7 bases. Germline V gene data show CDR1 as SGHRS and CDR2 as YFSETQ. This CDR3 contains 15 residues. J was trimmed by 4 bases and V by 4 bases; bases with no gene match: 10.

This chain joins TRBV7-2 and TRBJ2-3; D is possibly TRBD1 (6 bases). Germline loops: CDR1 SGHTA, CDR2 FQGNSA. The CDR3 extends over 12 amino acids. V lost 4 bases to trimming and J lost 6 bases, with 8 bases between them. The CDR3 here is CASSYQGDTQYF. The CDR3 DNA reads as TGTGCCAGCAGCTACCAGGGGGATACGCAGTATTTT.

The chain links TRBV5-4 to TRBJ2-2, with D possibly TRBD2 on 5 matching bases. Germline V lookup: CDR1 SGHNT, CDR2 YYREEE (reference sequence). The CDR3 spans 16 residues. Trimming left V 3 bases short and J 0 bases short, with 12 bases between. The CDR3 region is CASSSYTGSNTGELFF. Here the CDR3 DNA reads TGTGCCAGCAGCTCCTATACGGGATCGAACACCGGGGAGCTGTTTTTT.

The chain joins TRBV5-6 to TRBJ2-4, with D possibly TRBD2 on 6 matching bases. Germline V CDR1 and CDR2: SGHDT, YYEEEE. V was pared by 1 base and J by 1 base, with 21 bases between. The CDR3 has 19 residues. The CDR3 DNA is TGTGCCAGCAGCTTGTGGGTTAGTGGGCGGGAATATGCCAAAAACATTCAGTACTTC. Its protein product is CASSLWVSGREYAKNIQYF.

The chain couples TRBV7-2 to TRBJ2-7; 8 nucleotides line up with TRBD1. CDR3 length: 13 residues. J lost 4 bases, V lost 5 bases, and 4 bases had no gene match. Germline V gene data show CDR1 as SGHTA and CDR2 as FQGNSA. The DNA of the CDR3 is TGTGCCAGCAGCCGACAGGGGTCGTACGAGCAGTACTTC. The encoded protein is CASSRQGSYEQYF. The full variable domain, rest sourced from reference TRBV7-2 and TRBJ2-7, is GAGVSQSPSNKVTEKGKDVELRCDPISGHTALYWYRQSLGQGLEFLIYFQGNSAPDKSGLPSDRFSAERTGGSVSTLTIQRTQQEDSAVYLCASSRQGSYEQYFGPGTRLTVT.

J is TRBJ2-3 and V is TRBV29-1, with 10 bases lining up with TRBD2. CDR3 length equals 15 residues. Trimming removed 4 bases from V and 3 bases from J; junction bases left unmatched: 7. Germline CDR1 is SQVTM and CDR2 is ANQGSEA. CDR3 in DNA: TGCAGCGTTGTTCCTAGCGGGAGTTTGACAGATACGCAGTATTTT. Translation gives CSVVPSGSLTDTQYF.

This clone has more than one count but fewer than ten. This sequence joins TRBV5-1 and TRBJ2-1, with D possibly being TRBD2 (5 bases). This CDR3 spans 16 amino acids. In germline, CDR1 is SGHRS, CDR2 YFSETQ. V lost 0 bases, J lost 2 bases, and 12 bases lay in between. CDR3 loop: CASSLDGRAAYNEQFF. CDR3 DNA: TGCGCCAGCAGCTTGGATGGGCGGGCGGCCTACAATGAGCAGTTCTTC.

This clone was seen a handful of times. The genes are TRBV9 and TRBJ2-7, with D perhaps TRBD1 or TRBD2 (5 bases each). V was pared by 0 bases and J by 5 bases, with 9 bases between. From germline, CDR1 is SGDLS and CDR2 YYNGEE. The CDR3 covers 13 residues. The CDR3 loop is CASSVGPGHEQYF. The DNA of the CDR3 is TGTGCCAGCAGCGTAGGCCCGGGACACGAGCAGTACTTC.